The sequence of this T cell receptor beta chain was determined in a study of T-cell reconstitution after alpha-beta-depleted transplantation in children. This clonotype occurred many times. CDR1 and CDR2 (germline): MRHNA, SNTAGT. This CDR3 is 15 amino acids long. V lost 9 bases and J lost 2; bases outside the gene matches: 13. It was with unique molecular identifiers that the TCRbeta library was prepared. Using its own MiXCR run on the PCR reads, TCRdb lists one record per CDR3 protein. The sample comprises some 640,000 distinct CDR3 sequences, approximately 17% of which are singletons, and under 1.2% rests with the top ten.

Sample: PBMCs from the stem cell graft donor, taken from the stem cell graft. This receptor was taken from a human donor who donated a stem cell graft to a child with acute myeloid leukemia. This rearrangement joins TRBV6-4 to TRBJ2-7, with 7 positions matching TRBD1. This CDR3 is CASTGMGQIAYEQYF. In DNA form, the CDR3 reads TGTGCCAGTACTGGGATGGGACAGATTGCCTACGAGCAGTACTTC.